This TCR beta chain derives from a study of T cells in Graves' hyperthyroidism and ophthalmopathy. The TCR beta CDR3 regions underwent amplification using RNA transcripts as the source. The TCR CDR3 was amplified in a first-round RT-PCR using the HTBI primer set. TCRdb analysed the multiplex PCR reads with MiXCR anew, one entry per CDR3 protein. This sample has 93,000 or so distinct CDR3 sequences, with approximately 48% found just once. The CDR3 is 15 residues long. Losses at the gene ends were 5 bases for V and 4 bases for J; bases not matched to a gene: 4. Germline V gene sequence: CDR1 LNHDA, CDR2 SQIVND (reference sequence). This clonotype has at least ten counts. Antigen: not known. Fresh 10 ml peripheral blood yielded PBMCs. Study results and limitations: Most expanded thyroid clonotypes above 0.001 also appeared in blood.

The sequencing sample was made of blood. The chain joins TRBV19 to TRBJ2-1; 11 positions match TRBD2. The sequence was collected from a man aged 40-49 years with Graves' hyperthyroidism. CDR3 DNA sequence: TGTGCCAGTAGTCACACTAGCGGGGGATACAATGAGCAGTTCTTC. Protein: CASSHTSGGYNEQFF.